A selection of T cell receptor beta chains follows, all from one sample in a study of control samples from healthy donors and cancer patients. Assay used: immunoSEQ multiplex PCR; TCRdb lists only in-frame clones, some missing. The data hold about 150,000 clones, with roughly 94% observed a single time. Sequenced material: blood. The origin of the receptors is a man aged 35-49 years in good health. Each CDR3 is given with its conserved first and last residue. The D gene is left open where the match is weak. Not all rows give a size; the values are once, few, many and, for expanded clones, a class.

>-|TRBV18|-|TRBJ2-7
CASSPSAGVSYEQYF
TGTGCCAGCTCACCCTCTGCCGGGGTCTCCTACGAGCAGTACTTC
>-|TRBV24-1|TRBD1|TRBJ1-1
CATSGAGGLSEAFF
TGTGCCACCAGCGGGGCAGGGGGCTTGTCTGAAGCTTTCTTT
>-|TRBV5-1|TRBD1|TRBJ2-7
CASSISAGGRSYEQYF
TGCGCCAGCAGTATATCGGCAGGGGGCCGCTCTTACGAGCAGTACTTC
>once|TRBV5-1|-|TRBJ1-6
CASSSQQGSYNSPLHF
TGCGCCAGCAGCTCGCAACAGGGCTCCTATAATTCACCCCTCCACTTT
>-|TRBV5-1|TRBD2|TRBJ2-3
CASSSGLAGVTDTQYF
TGCGCCAGCAGCTCGGGACTAGCGGGGGTAACAGATACGCAGTATTTT
>-|TRBV18|-|TRBJ1-1
CASSPLSQNTEAFF
TGTGCCAGCTCACCACTGTCGCAGAACACTGAAGCTTTCTTT
>-|TRBV5-1|TRBD2|TRBJ2-2
CASSSQAGRNTGELFF
TGCGCCAGCAGCTCTCAAGCGGGGAGGAACACCGGGGAGCTGTTTTTT
>-|TRBV7-3|-|TRBJ2-2
CASSFLGTGELFF
TGTGCCAGCAGCTTTTTAGGGACCGGGGAGCTGTTTTTT
>-|TRBV7-2|TRBD1|TRBJ1-2
CASSSQGTGGAYGYTF
TGTGCCAGCAGCTCCCAGGGGACAGGGGGCGCCTATGGCTACACCTTC
>-|TRBV5-1|TRBD1|TRBJ1-1
CASSLGTGGTEAFF
TGCGCCAGCAGCCTTGGGACAGGGGGAACTGAAGCTTTCTTT
>-|TRBV3-1/TRBV3-2|-|TRBJ2-2
CASSFMNTGELFF
TGTGCCAGCAGCTTCATGAACACCGGGGAGCTGTTTTTT
>-|TRBV6-2/TRBV6-3|TRBD1|TRBJ1-2
CASSGGGQGYGYTF
TGTGCCAGCAGTGGCGGCGGACAGGGGTATGGCTACACCTTC
>-|TRBV5-1|TRBD2|TRBJ2-2
CASSPGLVTGELFF
TGCGCCAGCAGTCCCGGACTAGTTACCGGGGAGCTGTTTTTT
>-|TRBV5-1|TRBD2|TRBJ2-5
CASSLLAGQETQYF
TGCGCCAGCAGCTTGCTAGCGGGGCAAGAGACCCAGTACTTC
>-|TRBV5-1|-|TRBJ1-2
CASSNMFNYGYTF
TGCGCCAGCAGTAACATGTTTAACTATGGCTACACCTTC
>few|TRBV27|-|TRBJ2-7
CASSNALSYEQYF
TGTGCCAGCAGCAACGCCCTCTCCTACGAGCAGTACTTC
>-|TRBV19|TRBD1|TRBJ1-4
CASSILRSLGTGPNEKLFF
TGTGCCAGTAGTATCCTCCGGTCCCTCGGGACAGGCCCGAATGAAAAACTGTTTTTT
>-|TRBV12-5|-|TRBJ1-2
CASGAALGFLGYTF
TGTGCTAGTGGGGCTGCGTTAGGGTTTCTTGGCTACACCTTC
>-|TRBV7-9|-|TRBJ1-2
CASSLGGNNGYTF
TGTGCCAGCAGCTTAGGAGGGAATAACGGCTACACCTTC
>-|TRBV19|-|TRBJ2-7
CASSIGGNSYEQYF
TGTGCCAGTAGTATCGGCGGAAACTCCTACGAGCAGTACTTC
>once|TRBV15|-|TRBJ1-3
CATSSQASGNTIYF
TGTGCCACCAGCTCACAGGCTTCTGGAAACACCATATATTTT
>-|TRBV11-3|-|TRBJ2-1
CASSGRGGGGLSSYNEQFF
TGTGCCAGCAGCGGGCGCGGGGGCGGGGGCCTTAGCTCCTACAATGAGCAGTTCTTC
>-|TRBV18|-|TRBJ1-2
CASSESNYGYTF
TGTGCCAGCTCAGAATCTAACTATGGCTACACCTTC
>-|TRBV2|TRBD1|TRBJ1-5
CASSPLGWTGDQPQHF
TGTGCCAGCAGCCCATTAGGTTGGACAGGTGATCAGCCCCAGCATTTT
>once|TRBV7-2|TRBD2|TRBJ2-1
CASSKSGGTIISYNEQFF
TGTGCCAGCAGCAAGAGCGGGGGGACTATTATCTCCTACAATGAGCAGTTCTTC
>-|TRBV19|TRBD1|TRBJ1-6
CASRDRGGSNSPLHF
TGTGCCAGCCGGGACAGGGGAGGCTCTAATTCACCCCTCCACTTT
>-|TRBV19|-|TRBJ1-1
CASSITGGQNTEAFF
TGTGCCAGTAGTATCACCGGGGGGCAGAACACTGAAGCTTTCTTT
>-|TRBV24-1|-|TRBJ1-6
CATSVGGFGSPLHF
TGTGCCACCAGTGTGGGGGGTTTTGGTTCACCCCTCCACTTT
>-|TRBV7-2|-|TRBJ1-6
CASSPSNSPLHF
TGTGCCAGCAGCCCCTCGAATTCACCCCTCCACTTT
>-|TRBV10-3|-|TRBJ1-5
CAISEGDPRAGQPQHF
TGTGCCATCAGTGAGGGGGACCCCCGGGCCGGTCAGCCCCAGCATTTT
>-|TRBV9|TRBD1|TRBJ1-2
CASSVATGGGYTF
TGTGCCAGCAGCGTAGCGACAGGGGGTGGCTACACCTTC
>-|TRBV19|-|TRBJ2-7
CASRESGEQYF
TGTGCCAGCAGGGAATCGGGTGAGCAGTACTTC
>-|TRBV14|-|TRBJ2-3
CASSQGLRGNTDTQYF
TGTGCCAGCAGCCAAGGTCTACGGGGGAACACAGATACGCAGTATTTT
>-|TRBV7-8|-|TRBJ1-4
CASSLGTLDEKLFF
TGTGCCAGCAGCTTAGGAACGCTGGATGAAAAACTGTTTTTT
>-|TRBV5-5|-|TRBJ1-5
CASSFTRGGDQPQHF
TGTGCCAGCAGCTTTACACGGGGAGGGGACCAGCCCCAGCATTTT
>-|TRBV5-4|TRBD1|TRBJ1-2
CASSTTGNYGYTF
TGTGCCAGCAGCACGACAGGGAACTATGGCTACACCTTC
>-|TRBV2|-|TRBJ1-2
CASSEFQSANYGYTF
TGTGCCAGCAGTGAGTTCCAGTCGGCCAACTATGGCTACACCTTC
>-|TRBV9|TRBD2|TRBJ2-3
CASSAWTSGTDTQYF
TGTGCCAGCAGCGCCTGGACTAGCGGAACAGATACGCAGTATTTT
>-|TRBV4-1|-|TRBJ1-4
CASSQDSRSFLTNEKLFF
TGCGCCAGCAGCCAAGATAGCAGGTCGTTCTTAACTAATGAAAAACTGTTTTTT
>-|TRBV3-1/TRBV3-2|-|TRBJ1-6
CASSQENRQRLGYNNSPLHF
TGTGCCAGCAGCCAAGAGAATCGCCAGAGGTTGGGATATAATAATTCACCCCTCCACTTT
>-|TRBV7-2|-|TRBJ1-6
CASSKNPGIYSPLHF
TGTGCCAGCAGCAAAAACCCAGGCATATATTCACCCCTCCACTTT
>once|TRBV4-1|-|TRBJ1-2
CASSQDPQSVYGYTF
TGCGCCAGCAGCCAAGACCCCCAGTCAGTCTATGGCTACACCTTC
>-|TRBV25-1|-|TRBJ2-1
CASSEHNMNEQFF
TGTGCCAGCAGTGAGCACAACATGAATGAGCAGTTCTTC
>-|TRBV2|TRBD1|TRBJ1-6
CASSLGQGEYSPLHF
TGTGCCAGCAGCCTGGGACAGGGTGAATACTCACCCCTCCACTTT
>-|TRBV4-1|TRBD1|TRBJ2-7
CASSRAGGPYEQYF
TGCGCCAGCAGCCGGGCAGGGGGACCCTACGAGCAGTACTTC
>-|TRBV6-5|TRBD1|TRBJ1-2
CASSTSGTGGYGYTF
TGTGCCAGCAGTACCTCCGGGACAGGGGGCTATGGCTACACCTTC
>-|TRBV6-2/TRBV6-3|-|TRBJ1-1
CASSYAWTANTEAFF
TGTGCCAGCAGTTACGCATGGACAGCGAACACTGAAGCTTTCTTT
>-|TRBV7-2|-|TRBJ2-7
CASSSGGDASEQYF
TGTGCCAGCAGCTCAGGAGGGGATGCATCTGAGCAGTACTTC
>-|TRBV19|TRBD1|TRBJ1-4
CASSIGGTGREKLFF
TGTGCCAGTAGTATAGGGGGGACAGGCCGGGAAAAACTGTTTTTT
>once|TRBV28|-|TRBJ1-4
CASSRPVAGGDEKLFF
TGTGCCAGCAGTCGACCAGTCGCCGGAGGGGATGAAAAACTGTTTTTT
>-|TRBV3-1/TRBV3-2|-|TRBJ2-4
CASSPLPGTQQNIQYF
TGTGCCAGCAGCCCTCTGCCGGGGACACAGCAAAACATTCAGTACTTC
>-|TRBV7-9|TRBD1|TRBJ1-2
CASSLDPGTGFNYGYTF
TGTGCCAGCAGCTTAGACCCCGGGACAGGGTTTAACTATGGCTACACCTTC
>-|TRBV14|TRBD1|TRBJ1-1
CASSQRDSLEAFF
TGTGCCAGCAGCCAACGGGACAGCCTTGAAGCTTTCTTT